These T cell receptor beta chains were read from a single sample in a study of control samples from healthy donors and cancer patients. Profiled with immunoSEQ multiplex PCR; TCRdb holds only in-frame clones, not every one. Of 90,000 to 110,000 clones in the sample, around four fifths were seen once. The sequencing sample was made of blood. The receptors were gathered from a woman in her forties or fifties in good health. CDR3s include the opening cysteine and the closing phenylalanine or tryptophan. The order of the fields is clone size, D gene, V gene, J gene, CDR3 protein, CDR3 DNA. The D gene is left open where the match is weak. Only part of the rows carry a size: once, few, many, or a class if the clone is expanded.

size: -
D: -
V: TRBV7-9
J: TRBJ1-2
CDR3: CASSLETVSNYGYTF
DNA: TGTGCCAGCAGCTTAGAAACGGTTTCGAACTATGGCTACACCTTC

size: few
D: -
V: TRBV15
J: TRBJ1-1
CDR3: CATSRQGETEAFF
DNA: TGTGCCACCAGCAGACAGGGAGAAACTGAAGCTTTCTTT

size: -
D: -
V: TRBV18
J: TRBJ1-2
CDR3: CASSPQIGGGQENGYTF
DNA: TGTGCCAGCTCACCACAGATCGGCGGGGGGCAGGAAAATGGCTACACCTTC

size: -
D: -
V: TRBV19
J: TRBJ1-5
CDR3: CASSPGEQPQHF
DNA: TGTGCCAGTAGTCCGGGGGAGCAGCCCCAGCATTTT

size: few
D: TRBD1
V: TRBV7-9
J: TRBJ1-5
CDR3: CASSSQGAKGPQHF
DNA: TGTGCCAGCAGCTCACAGGGGGCGAAGGGGCCCCAGCATTTT

size: -
D: TRBD1
V: TRBV7-6
J: TRBJ1-4
CDR3: CASSLGGQGFFLTNEKLFF
DNA: TGTGCCAGCAGCTTAGGCGGACAGGGCTTCTTTTTAACTAATGAAAAACTGTTTTTT

size: once
D: -
V: TRBV5-1
J: TRBJ1-5
CDR3: CASSLLGGRNQPQHF
DNA: TGCGCCAGCAGCTTGTTGGGGGGTCGCAATCAGCCCCAGCATTTT

size: -
D: -
V: TRBV19
J: TRBJ2-6
CDR3: CASSPRGSGANVLTF
DNA: TGTGCCAGTAGTCCTAGGGGTTCCGGGGCCAACGTCCTGACTTTC

size: once
D: -
V: TRBV6-2/TRBV6-3
J: TRBJ1-4
CDR3: CASSYSRGDTNEKLFF
DNA: TGTGCCAGCAGTTACTCGCGGGGGGATACCAATGAAAAACTGTTTTTT

size: -
D: TRBD1
V: TRBV7-2
J: TRBJ1-4
CDR3: CASSSGQGYEKLFF
DNA: TGTGCCAGCAGTTCAGGACAGGGGTATGAAAAACTGTTTTTT

size: -
D: TRBD1
V: TRBV18
J: TRBJ1-2
CDR3: CASSPPGNRGGGYTF
DNA: TGTGCCAGCTCACCACCGGGGAACAGGGGAGGTGGCTACACCTTC

size: -
D: -
V: TRBV6-6
J: TRBJ2-7
CDR3: CATSVEAREQYF
DNA: TGTGCCACCTCCGTTGAGGCGCGGGAGCAGTACTTC

size: -
D: -
V: TRBV12-2
J: TRBJ2-7
CDR3: CASRLALGFEQYF
DNA: TGTGCAAGTCGCTTAGCGCTCGGCTTCGAGCAGTACTTC

size: -
D: -
V: TRBV28
J: TRBJ1-3
CDR3: CASSLPRGGNTIYF
DNA: TGTGCCAGCAGTTTGCCCCGGGGGGGAAACACCATATATTTT

size: -
D: -
V: TRBV29-1
J: TRBJ1-2
CDR3: CSVEVSGRYGYTF
DNA: TGCAGCGTTGAGGTCTCTGGTCGCTATGGCTACACCTTC

size: -
D: TRBD2
V: TRBV7-2
J: TRBJ2-5
CDR3: CASSKQGLAKETQYF
DNA: TGTGCCAGCAGCAAACAGGGACTAGCGAAGGAGACCCAGTACTTC

size: -
D: TRBD1
V: TRBV2
J: TRBJ1-6
CDR3: CASRPGTGSLSPLHF
DNA: TGTGCCAGCAGACCCGGGACAGGGAGCCTGTCACCCCTCCACTTT

size: few
D: -
V: TRBV3-1/TRBV3-2
J: TRBJ1-2
CDR3: CASSQVGVRYTF
DNA: TGTGCCAGCAGCCAAGTGGGGGTTCGGTACACCTTC

size: few
D: TRBD1
V: TRBV11-2
J: TRBJ2-7
CDR3: CASSLSQGQGVREQYF
DNA: TGTGCCAGCAGCTTATCTCAGGGACAGGGAGTGCGCGAGCAGTACTTC

size: -
D: -
V: TRBV28
J: TRBJ2-3
CDR3: CASKVGESTDTQYF
DNA: TGTGCCAGCAAGGTTGGGGAAAGCACAGATACGCAGTATTTT

size: -
D: -
V: TRBV11-2
J: TRBJ1-6
CDR3: CASSLGVRLDSPLHF
DNA: TGTGCCAGCAGCTTAGGGGTCCGACTCGATTCACCCCTCCACTTT

size: -
D: TRBD2
V: TRBV27
J: TRBJ2-1
CDR3: CASSFSSLSGINEQFF
DNA: TGTGCCAGCAGTTTCTCCTCCCTTAGCGGGATCAATGAGCAGTTCTTC

size: -
D: TRBD1
V: TRBV7-3
J: TRBJ1-2
CDR3: CASSLTAQGDGYTF
DNA: TGTGCCAGCAGCTTAACCGCTCAGGGGGATGGCTACACCTTC

size: -
D: TRBD1
V: TRBV28
J: TRBJ1-1
CDR3: CASRKDRGIAEAFF
DNA: TGTGCCAGCAGAAAAGACAGGGGTATCGCTGAAGCTTTCTTT

size: -
D: TRBD1
V: TRBV5-1
J: TRBJ2-7
CDR3: CASSGDPWTGKDEQYF
DNA: TGCGCCAGCAGCGGGGATCCGTGGACAGGGAAGGACGAGCAGTACTTC

size: -
D: TRBD2
V: TRBV24-1
J: TRBJ2-2
CDR3: CATSLADTGELFF
DNA: TGTGCCACCAGTCTAGCGGACACCGGGGAGCTGTTTTTT

size: -
D: TRBD2
V: TRBV20-1
J: TRBJ2-5
CDR3: CSASDSGSFGETQYF
DNA: TGCAGTGCTAGTGATAGCGGGAGTTTTGGAGAGACCCAGTACTTC

size: few
D: -
V: TRBV5-6
J: TRBJ2-3
CDR3: CASSLSGEDTQYF
DNA: TGTGCCAGCAGCTTGTCGGGGGAAGATACGCAGTATTTT

size: few
D: -
V: TRBV12-3/TRBV12-4
J: TRBJ2-2
CDR3: CASSRFLGGELFF
DNA: TGTGCCAGCAGCCGATTCCTTGGCGGGGAGCTGTTTTTT

size: -
D: -
V: TRBV5-4
J: TRBJ2-5
CDR3: CASSLDFGVTETQYF
DNA: TGTGCCAGCAGCTTGGATTTCGGGGTAACAGAGACCCAGTACTTC

size: -
D: TRBD1
V: TRBV19
J: TRBJ1-2
CDR3: CASRGIRTGGNSNNYTF
DNA: TGTGCCAGTAGAGGCATCCGGACAGGGGGAAATTCGAACAACTACACCTTC

size: -
D: -
V: TRBV9
J: TRBJ1-2
CDR3: CASSVAGGNYGYTF
DNA: TGTGCCAGCAGCGTAGCAGGAGGGAACTATGGCTACACCTTC

size: -
D: -
V: TRBV3-1/TRBV3-2
J: TRBJ1-6
CDR3: CASSQEIYGSYNSPLHF
DNA: TGTGCCAGCAGCCAAGAGATATATGGTTCCTATAATTCACCCCTCCACTTT

size: once
D: TRBD2
V: TRBV18
J: TRBJ2-3
CDR3: CASSIIAGASTDTQYF
DNA: TGTGCCAGCTCAATAATAGCGGGAGCGAGCACAGATACGCAGTATTTT

size: medium-sized
D: -
V: TRBV18
J: TRBJ2-6
CDR3: CASSPPTMGSGANVLTF
DNA: TGTGCCAGCTCACCACCGACGATGGGTTCCGGGGCCAACGTCCTGACTTTC

size: -
D: -
V: TRBV7-2
J: TRBJ1-2
CDR3: CASSSRQAFYGYTF
DNA: TGTGCCAGCAGCTCTAGACAGGCTTTCTATGGCTACACCTTC

size: -
D: -
V: TRBV5-1
J: TRBJ1-1
CDR3: CASSLRAGIGNTEAFF
DNA: TGCGCCAGCAGCTTGCGGGCGGGGATCGGAAACACTGAAGCTTTCTTT

size: -
D: -
V: TRBV2
J: TRBJ1-5
CDR3: CASSPDSNQPQHF
DNA: TGTGCCAGCAGTCCTGACAGCAATCAGCCCCAGCATTTT

size: -
D: -
V: TRBV5-6
J: TRBJ2-1
CDR3: CASSLVTGGGNEQFF
DNA: TGTGCCAGCAGCTTGGTAACTGGAGGCGGGAATGAGCAGTTCTTC

size: -
D: -
V: TRBV10-3
J: TRBJ1-1
CDR3: CAISVGDLNTEAFF
DNA: TGTGCCATCAGTGTCGGGGATCTGAACACTGAAGCTTTCTTT

size: -
D: -
V: TRBV11-3
J: TRBJ1-4
CDR3: CASSFMTATNEKLFF
DNA: TGTGCCAGCAGCTTCATGACAGCAACTAATGAAAAACTGTTTTTT

size: -
D: -
V: TRBV19
J: TRBJ1-4
CDR3: CASSIGGGPNEKLFF
DNA: TGTGCCAGTAGTATAGGTGGGGGGCCGAATGAAAAACTGTTTTTT

size: -
D: -
V: TRBV13
J: TRBJ2-2
CDR3: CASSASSRGSAGELFF
DNA: TGTGCCAGCAGCGCTAGTAGCCGGGGGAGCGCCGGGGAGCTGTTTTTT

size: -
D: TRBD1
V: TRBV4-1
J: TRBJ2-7
CDR3: CASSPGTGWDYEQYF
DNA: TGCGCCAGCAGCCCCGGGACAGGGTGGGACTACGAGCAGTACTTC

size: once
D: -
V: TRBV15
J: TRBJ1-1
CDR3: CATSRDGSDTEAFF
DNA: TGTGCCACCAGCAGAGACGGTAGTGACACTGAAGCTTTCTTT

size: -
D: TRBD1
V: TRBV7-2
J: TRBJ2-3
CDR3: CASSLGTGATDTQYF
DNA: TGTGCCAGCAGCTTAGGAACAGGGGCCACAGATACGCAGTATTTT

size: -
D: -
V: TRBV4-3
J: TRBJ2-5
CDR3: CASSQEGTPLRHETRYF
DNA: TGCGCCAGCAGCCAAGAAGGGACCCCGCTTCGCCATGAGACCCGGTACTTC

size: -
D: -
V: TRBV10-3
J: TRBJ2-5
CDR3: CAISDPGPKYF
DNA: TGTGCCATCAGCGACCCCGGGCCCAAGTACTTC

size: -
D: TRBD1
V: TRBV18
J: TRBJ2-5
CDR3: CASSPGQGDVRTQYF
DNA: TGTGCCAGCTCCCCGGGACAGGGGGATGTACGGACCCAGTACTTC

size: -
D: TRBD2
V: TRBV29-1
J: TRBJ2-2
CDR3: CSVRLAEAGTGELFF
DNA: TGCAGCGTTAGACTAGCGGAGGCTGGCACCGGGGAGCTGTTTTTT

size: -
D: -
V: TRBV27
J: TRBJ1-1
CDR3: CASSSWGELEAFF
DNA: TGTGCCAGCAGTTCCTGGGGAGAGCTTGAAGCTTTCTTT

size: -
D: TRBD1
V: TRBV18
J: TRBJ2-7
CDR3: CASSDRDRGSYEQYF
DNA: TGTGCCAGCTCAGACCGGGACAGGGGCTCCTACGAGCAGTACTTC

size: -
D: -
V: TRBV6-1
J: TRBJ1-3
CDR3: CASTVGNSGNTIYF
DNA: TGTGCCAGCACCGTCGGGAACTCTGGAAACACCATATATTTT

size: -
D: -
V: TRBV2
J: TRBJ1-2
CDR3: CASSEGRQNYGYTF
DNA: TGTGCCAGCAGTGAAGGGAGGCAAAACTATGGCTACACCTTC